This T cell receptor (beta chain) was obtained from a study of cytomegalovirus exposure and HLA in healthy donors. Findings and caveats of the study: An analysis that was carried out later associated 16,000 or so TCR beta sequences with HLA alleles at 0.05 false discovery rate. The authors considered a cluster of highly shared sequence variants likely to be a sequencing artifact.

The V segment lost 2 bases and the J segment 2 bases; nucleotides outside the gene matches: 6. In germline, CDR1 is SGHVS, CDR2 FQNEAQ. This CDR3 spans 16 amino acids. Note on this clone: Its antigen is undetermined.

The PCR contained 60 Vbeta and 13 Jbeta primers. Method: immunoSEQ multiplex PCR; TCRdb's copy keeps in-frame clones and lacks some. The data show around 180,000 clones, approximately 79% seen once. The sample consisted of PBMCs. The receptor was isolated from a woman in her thirties or forties in good health and CMV-seronegative. This chain connects TRBV7-8 to TRBJ2-7, with 10 bases aligning to TRBD2. CDR3 nucleotide sequence: TGTGCCAGCAGCTTATTAGCGGGGGGTAATACCTACGAGCAGTACTTC. Protein: CASSLLAGGNTYEQYF. Complete variable domain (other parts from reference TRBV7-8 and TRBJ2-7): GAGVSQSPRYKVAKRGQDVALRCDPISGHVSLFWYQQALGQGPEFLTYFQNEAQLDKSGLPSDRFFAERPEGSVSTLKIQRTQQEDSAVYLCASSLLAGGNTYEQYFGPGTRLTVT.